These T cell receptor beta chains were read from a single sample in a study of CD8+ T cells in alopecia areata. This table comes from immunoSEQ multiplex PCR, and its TCRdb copy is limited to in-frame clones, with some not included. The table has under 300,000 clones, about 60% seen once. The starting material was CD4+ T cells sorted from blood, obtained around week 54, from a patient treated with tofacitinib. The receptors were sampled from a human donor with alopecia areata. Both conserved end residues are part of each CDR3. Each record gives: J gene, V gene, clone size, D gene, CDR3 DNA, CDR3 protein. A D gene is named only where the DNA matches it firmly. Clone sizes are given selectively: once, few, many, or a class where the clone is expanded.

J: TRBJ1-4
V: TRBV2
size: NA
D: NA
DNA: TGTGCCACTCGCGACGGTGCCGCAAATGAAAAACTGTTTTTT
CDR3: CATRDGAANEKLFF

J: TRBJ2-6
V: TRBV9
size: NA
D: NA
DNA: TGTGCCAGCAGCCCCGAGGCGGGGGCCAACGTCCTGACTTTC
CDR3: CASSPEAGANVLTF

J: TRBJ2-2
V: TRBV27
size: few
D: TRBD1
DNA: TGTGCCAGCATCGATACAGGGGGTGGCACCGGGGAGCTGTTTTTT
CDR3: CASIDTGGGTGELFF

J: TRBJ1-6
V: TRBV30
size: NA
D: TRBD1
DNA: TGTGCCTGGAGCAGATTTGGGACAGGGGATTCACCCCTCCACTTT
CDR3: CAWSRFGTGDSPLHF

J: TRBJ2-7
V: TRBV29-1
size: NA
D: NA
DNA: TGCAGCGTTGAACCAACTCCTGGCGAGCAGTACTTC
CDR3: CSVEPTPGEQYF

J: TRBJ2-7
V: TRBV30
size: NA
D: NA
DNA: TGTGCCTGGAGACCGACAGTTCCCTACGAGCAGTACTTC
CDR3: CAWRPTVPYEQYF

J: TRBJ2-3
V: TRBV7-2
size: few
D: NA
DNA: TGTGCCAGCACCACCACCGGGACGCAGTATTTT
CDR3: CASTTTGTQYF

J: TRBJ2-5
V: TRBV30
size: NA
D: NA
DNA: TGTGCCTGGAACGAACAGATGGAGACCCAGTACTTC
CDR3: CAWNEQMETQYF

J: TRBJ2-7
V: TRBV5-1
size: few
D: NA
DNA: TGCGCCAGCAGCAATTCCTACGAGCAGTACTTC
CDR3: CASSNSYEQYF

J: TRBJ1-3
V: TRBV27
size: NA
D: NA
DNA: TGTGCCAGCAGTTACCGCGGCAGCTCTGGAAACACCATATATTTT
CDR3: CASSYRGSSGNTIYF

J: TRBJ1-6
V: TRBV25-1
size: NA
D: NA
DNA: TGTGCCAGCAGTGGACGAGGGGCATTCATCAGCTCACCCCTCCACTTT
CDR3: CASSGRGAFISSPLHF

J: TRBJ2-5
V: TRBV7-9
size: NA
D: NA
DNA: TGTGCCAGCAGCCTACGGGAGAGCGCGAGCTCCACAAAACAAGAGACCCAGTACTTC
CDR3: CASSLRESASSTKQETQYF

J: TRBJ1-1
V: TRBV18
size: few
D: NA
DNA: TGTGCCAGCTCACCACCCCTTGCGATGAACACTGAAGCTTTCTTT
CDR3: CASSPPLAMNTEAFF

J: TRBJ1-6
V: TRBV30
size: NA
D: NA
DNA: TGTGCCTGGCAAGAAGGTTGGGGTTCACCCCTCCACTTT
CDR3: CAWQEGWGSPLHF

J: TRBJ2-6
V: TRBV7-3
size: NA
D: NA
DNA: TGTGCCAGCAGGTTAGCGGGACAGGGAAACGTCCTGACTTTC
CDR3: CASRLAGQGNVLTF

J: TRBJ1-4
V: TRBV7-2
size: NA
D: NA
DNA: TGTGCCAGCAGCTTAGGTAGCGGGAACAATGAAAAACTGTTTTTT
CDR3: CASSLGSGNNEKLFF

J: TRBJ2-4
V: TRBV18
size: few
D: NA
DNA: TGTGCCAGCTCACCCCCTGGGGGTTACGACATTCAGTACTTC
CDR3: CASSPPGGYDIQYF

J: TRBJ2-1
V: TRBV18
size: few
D: NA
DNA: TGTGCCAGCTCACAGGATTACAATGAGCAGTTCTTC
CDR3: CASSQDYNEQFF

J: TRBJ2-3
V: TRBV29-1
size: few
D: NA
DNA: TGCAGCGTTGAGGGGGGAAGGGGGAAAGATACGCAGTATTTT
CDR3: CSVEGGRGKDTQYF

J: TRBJ2-4
V: TRBV29-1
size: few
D: NA
DNA: TGCAGCGTCAGAGGACAAGTCGACATTCAGTACTTC
CDR3: CSVRGQVDIQYF

J: TRBJ1-3
V: TRBV2
size: few
D: NA
DNA: TGTGCCAGCAGTGACAACTCTGGAAACACCATATATTTT
CDR3: CASSDNSGNTIYF

J: TRBJ2-5
V: TRBV27
size: once
D: NA
DNA: TGTGCCAGCAGTTTTGTGTACCAAGAGACCCAGTACTTC
CDR3: CASSFVYQETQYF

J: TRBJ2-5
V: TRBV4-2
size: NA
D: NA
DNA: TGTGCCAGCAGCCAACCTGAAGAGACCCAGTACTTC
CDR3: CASSQPEETQYF

J: TRBJ1-2
V: TRBV9
size: NA
D: NA
DNA: TGTGCCAGCAGCGTAGTTCCAGCGTCGGACTATGGCTACACCTTC
CDR3: CASSVVPASDYGYTF

J: TRBJ2-1
V: TRBV30
size: NA
D: NA
DNA: TGTGCCTGGAGTGTCGGCAGGGGAGTTCAGTTCTTC
CDR3: CAWSVGRGVQFF

J: TRBJ2-6
V: TRBV7-9
size: NA
D: NA
DNA: TGTGCCAGCAGCGACTACAGGGTGTACGGGGCCAACGTCCTGACTTTC
CDR3: CASSDYRVYGANVLTF

J: TRBJ2-1
V: TRBV29-1
size: NA
D: NA
DNA: TGCAGCGTTAGACAGGGAGGGGACAATGAGCAGTTCTTC
CDR3: CSVRQGGDNEQFF

J: TRBJ2-5
V: TRBV29-1
size: NA
D: NA
DNA: TGCAGCGTATGGACGGGCACGGCCCAGTACTTC
CDR3: CSVWTGTAQYF

J: TRBJ1-1
V: TRBV30
size: NA
D: NA
DNA: TGTGCCTGGAGTCGTACTACGATTATGAACACTGAAGCTTTCTTT
CDR3: CAWSRTTIMNTEAFF

J: TRBJ1-1
V: TRBV5-1
size: NA
D: TRBD1
DNA: TGCGCCAGCAGCGTAACAGGGGGCGGCACTGAAGCTTTCTTT
CDR3: CASSVTGGGTEAFF

J: TRBJ2-1
V: TRBV15
size: NA
D: NA
DNA: TGTGCCACCAGCAGAGGACAGTACTATGAGCAGTTCTTC
CDR3: CATSRGQYYEQFF

J: TRBJ2-1
V: TRBV9
size: NA
D: TRBD1
DNA: TGTGCCAGCAGCCCGGACTGGACAGGGCAGTTCTTC
CDR3: CASSPDWTGQFF

J: TRBJ1-6
V: TRBV19
size: few
D: TRBD1
DNA: TGTGCCAGTAGTACCGCAGGGGGCTCGAATTCACCCCTCCACTTT
CDR3: CASSTAGGSNSPLHF

J: TRBJ1-2
V: TRBV29-1
size: NA
D: NA
DNA: TGCAGCGTTCAGAGGAGTGACGGAAGCTATGGCTACACCTTC
CDR3: CSVQRSDGSYGYTF

J: TRBJ1-2
V: TRBV2
size: many
D: TRBD1
DNA: TGTGCCAGCAGAGGGACAGGGACCGGCTACACCTTC
CDR3: CASRGTGTGYTF

J: TRBJ1-2
V: TRBV5-1
size: NA
D: NA
DNA: TGCGCCAGCAGCTTGCTTTCATCTAACTATGGCTACACCTTC
CDR3: CASSLLSSNYGYTF

J: TRBJ2-3
V: TRBV29-1
size: few
D: NA
DNA: TGCAGCGTTGAAACAGGGAGGGGCACAGATACGCAGTATTTT
CDR3: CSVETGRGTDTQYF

J: TRBJ2-2
V: TRBV5-1
size: NA
D: TRBD1
DNA: TGCGCCAGCAGCCCAGACCCGACAGGGACGAACACCGGGGAGCTGTTTTTT
CDR3: CASSPDPTGTNTGELFF

J: TRBJ2-3
V: TRBV9
size: few
D: NA
DNA: TGTGCCAGCAGCGTAGGGGCGGGGCATGGCACAGATACGCAGTATTTT
CDR3: CASSVGAGHGTDTQYF

J: TRBJ2-2
V: TRBV11-3
size: few
D: TRBD1
DNA: TGTGCCAGCAGCTTGAGGGGGCACACCGGGGAGCTGTTTTTT
CDR3: CASSLRGHTGELFF

J: TRBJ2-1
V: TRBV7-2
size: NA
D: NA
DNA: TGTGCCAGCAGCCAGACCGGGGACCACAATGAGCAGTTCTTC
CDR3: CASSQTGDHNEQFF

J: TRBJ1-5
V: TRBV30
size: NA
D: TRBD1
DNA: TGTGCCTGGAGTCCGGGACAGGGTGGAAATCAGCCCCAGCTTTTT
CDR3: CAWSPGQGGNQPQLF

J: TRBJ1-2
V: TRBV19
size: few
D: TRBD1
DNA: TGTGCCAGTTCGATCGACAGGGACTATGGCTACACCTTC
CDR3: CASSIDRDYGYTF

J: TRBJ1-6
V: TRBV9
size: NA
D: NA
DNA: TGTGCCAGCAGCGTAGAGCCAGGCCCTAATTCACCCCTCCACTTT
CDR3: CASSVEPGPNSPLHF

J: TRBJ1-6
V: TRBV30
size: NA
D: NA
DNA: TGTGCCTGGACTTACCGGGCCACCATGAATTCACCCCTCCACTTT
CDR3: CAWTYRATMNSPLHF

J: TRBJ2-5
V: TRBV7-9
size: many
D: TRBD2
DNA: TGTGCCAGCAGCTCTGCGAGCGGGGTGATACAAGAGACCCAGTACTTC
CDR3: CASSSASGVIQETQYF

J: TRBJ1-6
V: TRBV30
size: NA
D: NA
DNA: TGTGCCTGGGGGAACAGGAATAATTCACCCCTCCACTTT
CDR3: CAWGNRNNSPLHF

J: TRBJ2-1
V: TRBV19
size: few
D: NA
DNA: TGTGCCAGTAGCCCACAGGCATACAATGAGCAGTTCTTC
CDR3: CASSPQAYNEQFF

J: TRBJ1-5
V: TRBV5-6
size: NA
D: NA
DNA: TGTGCCAGCAGCTTGTACCCAGAGGACCAGCCCCAGCATTTT
CDR3: CASSLYPEDQPQHF

J: TRBJ2-1
V: TRBV6-5
size: NA
D: TRBD1
DNA: TGTGCCAGCAGTCAAGACAGGGGAGAGTGGAATGAGCAGTTCTTC
CDR3: CASSQDRGEWNEQFF

J: TRBJ1-6
V: TRBV13
size: NA
D: TRBD1
DNA: TGTGCCAGCAGCCAGGGACAGGCTTATTCACCCCTCCACTTT
CDR3: CASSQGQAYSPLHF

J: TRBJ2-5
V: TRBV6-1
size: NA
D: NA
DNA: TGTGCCAGCAGTGAGCAAGAGACCCAGTACTTC
CDR3: CASSEQETQYF